This TCR beta chain emerged from a study of blood T cells in healthy people across ages. Study-wide context: About one barcoded beta molecule was captured per two T cells (by template switching).

General study points: Diversity figures derived from one million T cells were judged to underestimate the true value.

Drawing of peripheral blood yielded about 9.6 milliliters from each donor. Next came a second PCR, run for 7 to 11 cycles, which used a sample-barcoded 5' primer along with a J-beta primer mix. Each cDNA molecule, via a template-switch adaptor with 12 random nucleotides, was tagged. TCRdb recomputed calls from the 5' RACE reads with MiXCR, one row per CDR3 protein. The profile shows about 1,500,000 distinct CDR3 sequences, 28% of them singletons. Comment on this clonotype: Its specificity is not known. The junction and the germline gene differ at one end; a read error may be behind it.

The CDR3 covers 15 residues. CDR1 is MGHRA and CDR2 is YSYEKL in the germline V gene. V and J are TRBV4-1 and TRBJ2-4, with 9 positions matching TRBD1. The assigned J gene may be wrong: the sequence end matches TRBJ2-7 better. The sequence was collected from a woman aged 25-40 years in good health. Sequencing input: blood. The CDR3 here is CANSQKTGTGTEQYF. CDR3 nucleotide sequence: TGCGCCAACAGCCAAAAAACCGGGACAGGGACCGAGCAGTACTTC.